The 8 T cell receptor beta chains listed next were all sequenced from one sample in a study of cytotoxic CD8 clonotypes in ibrutinib-treated CLL. Sequenced by immunoSEQ multiplex PCR; TCRdb stores in-frame clones only, minus some. Of approximately 24,000 clones listed, 69% were seen once; the top ten hold about 53%. The source was PBMCs, collected at disease progression, from a patient treated with ibrutinib. The receptors originated from a human donor with chronic lymphocytic leukemia.

The chain employs TRBV18 and TRBJ2-7, with 9 bases aligning to TRBD2. After removal of 3 bases from V and 1 base from J, the junction contained 4 bases not matched to a gene. The germline V gene encodes CDR1 KGHSH and CDR2 LQKENI. The CDR3 is made up of 15 amino acids. The CDR3 spells CASSPFSGGSYEQYF. CDR3 nucleotide sequence: TGTGCCAGCTCACCTTTCAGCGGGGGGTCCTACGAGCAGTACTTC.

This clone was seen a few times. J is TRBJ1-2 and V is TRBV7-9; 10 bases line up with TRBD1. V lost 5 bases and J lost 4; bases outside the gene matches: 7. The CDR3 sequence is 15 residues long. Germline V lookup: CDR1 SEHNR, CDR2 FQNEAQ (reference sequence). The DNA for the CDR3 is TGTGCCAGCAGCCTAGGACAGGGGGTGGCCTATGGCTACACCTTC. Translated: CASSLGQGVAYGYTF.

The rearrangement joins TRBV5-6 to TRBJ2-2; D not certain. Trimming shortened V by 0 bases and J by 2 bases, and 5 bases separated the two germline ends. The CDR3 extends over 14 amino acids. CDR1 is SGHDT, CDR2 YYEEEE, per germline. In DNA form, the CDR3 reads TGTGCCAGCAGCTTGGAGTTAAACACCGGGGAGCTGTTTTTT. This sequence encodes CASSLELNTGELFF.

V gene TRBV27 combines with J gene TRBJ1-6, with D maybe TRBD1 (5 bases). In germline, CDR1 is MNHEY, CDR2 SMNVEV (reference sequence). V dropped 5 bases and J dropped 10 bases, with 15 bases sitting between them. CDR3 length equals 14 residues. CDR3 DNA: TGTGCCAGCAGTCGGGCGGGGGGAAGCTCACCCCTCCACTTT. Translation: CASSRAGGSSPLHF.

V and J are TRBV7-6 and TRBJ2-2, with 11 bases lining up with TRBD1. In germline, CDR1 is SGHVS, CDR2 FNYEAQ. The V and J ends lost 4 bases and 4 bases, in that order; junction bases with no gene match: 5. The CDR3 spans 16 residues. DNA of the CDR3: TGTGCCAGCAGCTCTCCCGGGACAGGGGGCACCGGGGAGCTGTTTTTT. This gives the protein CASSSPGTGGTGELFF.

The J gene is TRBJ1-1, the V gene TRBV5-1; D unclear. V was trimmed by 2 bases and J by 4 bases, leaving 12 bases between them. The CDR3 loop spans 14 amino acids. Per the germline V gene, CDR1 is SGHRS and CDR2 is YFSETQ. In DNA, the CDR3 is TGCGCCAGCAGCTTTGGCAAGGAAATCACTGAAGCTTTCTTT. As protein: CASSFGKEITEAFF.

This clone was picked up many times. The gene calls are TRBV4-2 and TRBJ1-5; perhaps TRBD1 as D (6 bases). With 0 bases removed from V and 9 bases from J, the gap between germline ends came to 15 bases. CDR1 and CDR2 (germline): LGHNA, YNFKEQ. The CDR3 covers 15 residues. The CDR3 loop is CASSQEGGEDRPQHF. CDR3 DNA sequence: TGTGCCAGCAGCCAAGAAGGGGGGGAAGATCGGCCCCAGCATTTT.

This clone was picked up one time. The chain couples TRBV5-1 to TRBJ2-5; 10 bases are a match to TRBD1. V shed 1 base and J 5 bases; nucleotides not matched to a gene: 5. CDR3 length: 15 amino acids. Per germline, CDR1 SGHRS and CDR2 YFSETQ. This CDR3 is CASSLMTGGLETQYF. The DNA for the CDR3 is TGCGCCAGCAGCTTGATGACAGGGGGCTTGGAGACCCAGTACTTC.